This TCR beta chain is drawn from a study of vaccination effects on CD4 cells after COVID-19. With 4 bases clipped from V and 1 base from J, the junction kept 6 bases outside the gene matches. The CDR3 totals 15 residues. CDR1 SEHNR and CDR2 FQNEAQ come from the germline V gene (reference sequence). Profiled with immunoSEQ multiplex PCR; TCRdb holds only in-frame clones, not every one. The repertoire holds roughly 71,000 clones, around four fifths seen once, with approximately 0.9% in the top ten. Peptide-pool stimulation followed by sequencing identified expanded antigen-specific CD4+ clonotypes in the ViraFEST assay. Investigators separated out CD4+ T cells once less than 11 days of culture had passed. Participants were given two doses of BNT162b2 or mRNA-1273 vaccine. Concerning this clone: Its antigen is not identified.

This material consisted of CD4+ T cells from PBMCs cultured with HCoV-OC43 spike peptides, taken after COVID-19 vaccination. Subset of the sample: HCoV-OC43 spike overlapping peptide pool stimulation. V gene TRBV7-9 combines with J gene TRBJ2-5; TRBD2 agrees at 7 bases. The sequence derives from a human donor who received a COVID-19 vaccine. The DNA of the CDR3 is TGTGCCAGCAGCTCCCGCCCGGGGGGCCAAGAGACCCAGTACTTC. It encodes CASSSRPGGQETQYF. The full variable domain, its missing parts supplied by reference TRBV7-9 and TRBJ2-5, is DTGVSQNPRHKITKRGQNVTFRCDPISEHNRLYWYRQTLGQGPEFLTYFQNEAQLEKSRLLSDRFSAERPKGSFSTLEIQRTEQGDSAMYLCASSSRPGGQETQYFGPGTRLLVL.